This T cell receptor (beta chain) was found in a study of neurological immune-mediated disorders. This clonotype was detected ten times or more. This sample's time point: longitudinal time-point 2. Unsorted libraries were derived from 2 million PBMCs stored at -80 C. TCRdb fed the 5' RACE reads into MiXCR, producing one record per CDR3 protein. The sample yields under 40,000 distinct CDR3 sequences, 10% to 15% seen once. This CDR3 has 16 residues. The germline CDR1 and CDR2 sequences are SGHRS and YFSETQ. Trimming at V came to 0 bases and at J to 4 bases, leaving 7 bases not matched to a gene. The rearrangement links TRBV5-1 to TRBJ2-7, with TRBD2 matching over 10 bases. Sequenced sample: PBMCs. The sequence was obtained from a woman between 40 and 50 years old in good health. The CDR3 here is CASSLAGGTSAYEQYF. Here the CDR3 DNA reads TGCGCCAGCAGCTTGGCCGGGGGGACTAGCGCATACGAGCAGTACTTC. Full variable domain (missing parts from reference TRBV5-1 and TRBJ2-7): KAGVTQTPRYLIKTRGQQVTLSCSPISGHRSVSWYQQTPGQGLQFLFEYFSETQRNKGNFPGRFSGRQFSNSRSEMNVSTLELGDSALYLCASSLAGGTSAYEQYFGPGTRLTVT.